Listed here are 27 T cell receptor beta chains from one sample, sequenced in a study of shared clonotypes between healthy human individuals. Clones were sequenced by immunoSEQ multiplex PCR, and TCRdb holds only the in-frame ones, with some missing. The sample contains over a million clones, about 75% of which appear only once. Sample: memory CD4+ T cells sorted from blood. Subset meaning: CD45RA-negative fraction. The receptors shown here come from a man in his late teens or twenties in good health.

V usage is TRBV10-2 and J usage is TRBJ1-1; D call uncertain. The CDR3 has 11 amino acids. With 8 bases removed from V and 6 bases from J, the gap between germline ends came to 10 bases. Germline lookup yields CDR1 WSHSY and CDR2 SAAADI. CDR3 bases: TGCGCCAGCGTCGAGTTCTCTGAAGCTTTCTTT. Translating it yields CASVEFSEAFF.

The V gene is TRBV28, the J gene TRBJ2-3; 8 nucleotides match TRBD2. The germline gives CDR1 MDHEN, CDR2 SYDVKM. V trimming: 1 base; J trimming: 4 bases; junction bases outside the gene matches: 7. The length of the CDR3 is 16 residues. CDR3 coding DNA: TGTGCCAGCAGTTTATCCCGGGGGGGTGGGGCAGATACGCAGTATTTT. Protein sequence: CASSLSRGGGADTQYF. The whole variable domain, filled in from reference TRBV28 and TRBJ2-3, reads DVKVTQSSRYLVKRTGEKVFLECVQDMDHENMFWYRQDPGLGLRLIYFSYDVKMKEKGDIPEGYSVSREKKERFSLILESASTNQTSMYLCASSLSRGGGADTQYFGPGTRLTVL.

This chain uses TRBV5-4 with TRBJ1-1; 7 bases are a match to TRBD1. J was trimmed by 5 bases and V by 4 bases; bases with no gene match: 8. This CDR3 spans 14 amino acids. Per germline, CDR1 SGHNT and CDR2 YYREEE (reference sequence). The CDR3 nucleotides read TGTGCCAGCAGCGCCCAAACAGGGGTAACTGAAGCTTTCTTT. Translated: CASSAQTGVTEAFF.

V and J are TRBV7-8 and TRBJ2-7, with a possible D match to TRBD2 (6 bases). V was trimmed by 1 base and J by 0 bases, leaving 10 bases between them. The length of the CDR3 is 15 residues. Per the germline V gene, CDR1 is SGHVS and CDR2 is FQNEAQ. CDR3 sequence reads: CASSLVAGTSYEQYF. CDR3 bases: TGTGCCAGCAGCTTAGTGGCGGGGACCTCCTACGAGCAGTACTTC.

The V and J genes are TRBV7-2 and TRBJ2-1; the D is unclear. The CDR3 loop spans 16 amino acids. The V and J ends lost 4 bases and 0 bases respectively, with 13 bases between them. CDR1 SGHTA and CDR2 FQGNSA come from the germline V gene. CDR3 nucleotide sequence: TGTGCCAGCAGCTCTGTGGGTATCAGCTCCTACAATGAGCAGTTCTTC. Translated, it gives CASSSVGISSYNEQFF.

Only one count was recorded for this clone. Other nucleotide sequences from this sample produce the same CDR3. V and J are TRBV5-1 and TRBJ2-7; TRBD2 agrees at 8 bases. CDR1 and CDR2 from the germline V gene are SGHRS and YFSETQ. This CDR3 contains 14 residues. Losses at the gene ends were 1 base for V and 0 bases for J; bases not matched to a gene: 0. Here the CDR3 reads CASSLTSGSYEQYF. For the CDR3, the DNA is TGCGCCAGCAGCTTGACTAGCGGCTCCTACGAGCAGTACTTC.

CDR3 amino acids: CASSTNSGPINEQFF. The DNA of the CDR3 is TGCGCCAGCAGCACAAATAGCGGCCCAATCAATGAGCAGTTCTTC. This rearrangement joins TRBV5-1 to TRBJ2-1, with a weak D call TRBD2 (6 bases). This CDR3 spans 15 amino acids. Trimming cost V 4 bases and J 6 bases, with 17 bases left between them. Per the germline V gene, CDR1 is SGHRS and CDR2 is YFSETQ.

This clone has a handful of counts. The chain links TRBV19 to TRBJ1-6; TRBD1 agrees at 7 bases. Germline values: CDR1 LNHDA, CDR2 SQIVND (reference sequence). Trimming removed 6 bases from V and 9 bases from J; junction bases left unmatched: 14. CDR3 length: 16 amino acids. The CDR3 DNA reads as TGTGCCAGTAGGGACCTGAACAGGGGAGAAGGTTCACCCCTCCACTTT. It encodes CASRDLNRGEGSPLHF.

Comments on this clone: Being one base from a much bigger clone, this may be a read error. At the DNA level, this CDR3 is encoded by other sequences in the same sample as well. This chain joins TRBV2 and TRBJ1-1; D remains unclear. The CDR3 has 12 amino acids. Looked up from germline, CDR1 is SNHLY and CDR2 is FYNNEI. The CDR3 sequence: CASKKEYPEAFF. Here the CDR3 DNA reads TGTGCCAGCAAGAAGGAATACCCTGAAGCTTTTTTT.

On this clone: The sample carries other DNA sequences with the same CDR3. As DNA, the CDR3 is TGTGCCAGCAGTTTCCCGGGCTCTGGAAACACCATATATTTT. Protein sequence: CASSFPGSGNTIYF. This chain connects TRBV28 to TRBJ1-3; no clear D. The germline gives CDR1 MDHEN, CDR2 SYDVKM. V was clipped by 3 bases and J by 0 bases, with 6 bases between them. The length of the CDR3 is 14 residues.

This sequence joins TRBV10-3 and TRBJ1-1, with 9 bases matching TRBD1. The V and J ends lost 3 bases and 6 bases, in that order; junction bases with no gene match: 5. Germline V CDR1 and CDR2: ENHRY, SYGVKD. The CDR3 length is 14 residues. The CDR3 DNA is TGTGCCATCAGTGAACAGGGGGCGGCTGCTGAAGCTTTCTTT. It is translated as CAISEQGAAAEAFF.

The CDR3 sequence is CASSLGQGPEAFF. In nucleotides, the CDR3 is TGTGCCAGCAGCTTAGGTCAGGGCCCTGAAGCTTTCTTT. The V call is TRBV7-9, the J call TRBJ1-1, with D perhaps TRBD1 (5 bases). The CDR3 is made up of 13 amino acids. Trimming removed 1 base from V and 6 bases from J, with 9 bases in between. Germline loops: CDR1 SEHNR, CDR2 FQNEAQ (reference sequence).

This rearrangement joins TRBV6-5 to TRBJ2-5; 9 bases are shared with TRBD2. The V segment lost 2 bases and the J segment 7 bases; nucleotides outside the gene matches: 8. Germline values: CDR1 MNHEY, CDR2 SVGAGI. This CDR3 spans 15 amino acids. DNA for the CDR3: TGTGCCAGCAGTTACGAGGCGGGAGGGTCGGGGACCCAGTACTTC. Protein: CASSYEAGGSGTQYF.

The chain combines TRBV5-1 with TRBJ2-7; the D call may be TRBD1 or TRBD2 (6 bases each). Germline CDR1 is SGHRS and CDR2 is YFSETQ. The CDR3 length is 16 residues. V was clipped by 4 bases and J by 3 bases, with 20 bases between them. This CDR3 reads CASSERGGGTLYEQYF. The CDR3 coding sequence is TGCGCCAGCAGCGAACGAGGAGGGGGGACCCTCTACGAGCAGTACTTC. Filled out from reference TRBV5-1 and TRBJ2-7, the complete variable domain reads KAGVTQTPRYLIKTRGQQVTLSCSPISGHRSVSWYQQTPGQGLQFLFEYFSETQRNKGNFPGRFSGRQFSNSRSEMNVSTLELGDSALYLCASSERGGGTLYEQYFGPGTRLTVT.

This clone has just a few counts. This rearrangement joins TRBV7-2 to TRBJ2-7; tentatively, D is TRBD2 (5 bases). The germline CDR1 and CDR2 sequences are SGHTA and FQGNSA. This CDR3 comprises 12 residues. V lost 9 bases to trimming and J lost 6 bases, with 15 bases between them. The CDR3 nucleotides are TGTGCCAGTTGTCCGCCCGGGGTCGAGCAGTACTTC. It specifies CASCPPGVEQYF.

The chain links TRBV23-1 to TRBJ2-1; D gene uncertain. TRBV23-1 is assigned to the ORF class and has an uncertain function. V dropped 10 bases and J dropped 5 bases, with 3 bases sitting between them. The CDR3 is made up of 9 amino acids. The CDR3 DNA reads as TGCGCCATTAACAATGAGCAGTTCTTC. As protein: CAINNEQFF.

The chain recombines TRBV27 with TRBJ2-6; D may be TRBD2 (6 bases). Trimming pared 4 bases from V and 0 bases from J, leaving 10 bases between. This CDR3 is built from 16 residues. CDR1 is MNHEY and CDR2 is SMNVEV in the germline V gene (reference sequence). The CDR3 DNA is TGTGCCAGCAGTTGGGACTCCCGCTCTGGGGCCAACGTCCTGACTTTC. Translated: CASSWDSRSGANVLTF.

V is TRBV4-3 and J is TRBJ2-4, with 9 bases matching TRBD2. This CDR3 spans 15 amino acids. V lost 1 base, J lost 5 bases, and 3 bases stayed unmatched. CDR1 is LGHNA and CDR2 is YSLEER in the germline V gene. CDR3 sequence: CASSQVAGGQNIQYF. The CDR3, as DNA: TGCGCCAGCAGCCAAGTGGCGGGGGGGCAAAACATTCAGTACTTC.

This clone has a count of ten or more. The chain carries TRBV5-4 and TRBJ1-6, with D uncertain. There are 14 residues in the CDR3. V lost 6 bases to trimming and J lost 0 bases, with 7 bases between them. CDR1 and CDR2 from the germline V gene are SGHNT and YYREEE (reference sequence). The CDR3 sequence is CASKLDSYNSPLHF. The DNA of the CDR3 is TGTGCCAGCAAGTTGGACTCCTATAATTCACCCCTCCACTTT.

The chain couples TRBV4-1 to TRBJ2-4; 10 positions match TRBD2. Germline CDR1 reads MGHRA; CDR2 reads YSYEKL. This CDR3 is 19 amino acids long. The ends lost 1 base at V and 1 base at J; junction bases unmatched: 10. CDR3 in DNA: TGCGCCAGCAGCCAAGGAAGAACTAGCGGGGAGGGGGCCAAAAACATTCAGTACTTC. Amino acids: CASSQGRTSGEGAKNIQYF.

In its sample, this clone was seen a few times. The chain is built from TRBV19 and TRBJ2-7; D assignment may be TRBD1 or TRBD2 (5 bases each). Trimming stripped 8 bases from V and 3 bases from J, with 11 bases between. The CDR3 is 12 residues long. Germline CDR1 LNHDA, CDR2 SQIVND (reference sequence). The CDR3 reads CASGDADYEQYF. For the CDR3, the DNA is TGTGCCAGTGGGGACGCAGACTACGAGCAGTACTTC.

The genes are TRBV19 and TRBJ2-7; 11 bases map to TRBD1. The CDR3 spans 15 residues. With 4 bases clipped from V and 3 bases from J, the junction kept 5 bases outside the gene matches. Germline V gene data show CDR1 as LNHDA and CDR2 as SQIVND (reference sequence). The CDR3 sequence is CASSTSGQGGYEQYF. Written as DNA, the CDR3 is TGTGCCAGTAGTACCTCGGGACAGGGGGGCTACGAGCAGTACTTC.

Concerning this clone: At the DNA level, this CDR3 is encoded by other sequences in the same sample as well. This chain joins TRBV28 and TRBJ2-7; TRBD1 aligns across 10 bases. V lost 2 bases to trimming and J lost 4 bases; unmatched junction nucleotides: 2. Germline lookup yields CDR1 MDHEN and CDR2 SYDVKM. This CDR3 region has 14 residues. The CDR3 here is CASSLPGQGYEQYF. The CDR3 bases are TGTGCCAGCAGTTTACCGGGACAGGGGTACGAGCAGTACTTC.

This chain uses TRBV6-5 with TRBJ2-7; 8 bases are shared with TRBD1. Losses at the gene ends were 6 bases for V and 1 base for J; bases not matched to a gene: 8. Germline V gene sequence: CDR1 MNHEY, CDR2 SVGAGI. This CDR3 spans 15 amino acids. The CDR3 bases are TGTGCCAGCAGAGAGTACAGGGGGATTTCCTACGAGCAGTACTTC. It is translated as CASREYRGISYEQYF.

The rearrangement uses TRBV19 and TRBJ1-5; 11 nucleotides agree with TRBD1. The germline gives CDR1 LNHDA, CDR2 SQIVND (reference sequence). J was trimmed by 2 bases and V by 6 bases; bases with no gene match: 9. The CDR3 sequence is 17 residues long. The CDR3: CASRGTGGWYGNQPQHF. In DNA form, the CDR3 reads TGTGCCAGTAGGGGGACAGGGGGATGGTATGGCAATCAGCCCCAGCATTTT.

The chain uses TRBV7-8 and TRBJ1-1; D possibly corresponds to TRBD1 (5 bases). Germline V CDR1 and CDR2: SGHVS, FQNEAQ. The CDR3 contains 14 residues. V was shortened by 3 bases and J by 7 bases, with 15 bases between the two germline ends. CDR3 nucleotide sequence: TGTGCCAGCAGCTTGCGCGTAGGGGAAGGTGAAGCTTTCTTT. It yields the protein CASSLRVGEGEAFF.

This clone turned up a few times. The rearrangement joins TRBV5-5 to TRBJ2-7; D is ambiguous. The V gene lost 0 bases and the J gene lost 4 bases, with 14 bases spanning the gap. Germline lookup yields CDR1 SGHKS and CDR2 YYEKEE (reference sequence). There are 15 residues in the CDR3. CDR3 bases: TGTGCCAGCAGCTTGGGGCAGGCCTTATATTACGAGCAGTACTTC. As protein: CASSLGQALYYEQYF.